The T cell receptor beta chain described here comes from a study of CD8+CD57+ T cells in acquired aplastic anemia. In the study overall: DNA from sorted CD4+ and CD8+ cells averaged roughly 3.2 ug. The study, taken as a whole, reports: Both patients and controls carried the same twenty-nine CD8+ CDR3 sequences.

Between the trimmed V and J ends, which lost 8 bases and 14 bases, there was a span of 19 bases. The CDR3 spans 12 residues. Germline assignment: CDR1 SNHLY and CDR2 FYNNEI. This clonotype was seen a handful of times. Its antigen is as yet unknown. Patients chosen for sequencing had shown CD8+CD57+ cell expansion by flow cytometry. No therapy was given to patients before blood sampling. TCR beta VDJ and CDR3 profiling used genomic DNA as template. A single record per CDR3 protein comes from TCRdb applying MiXCR to the reads. This sample has approximately 250,000 distinct CDR3 sequences; 82% occur once, and the top ten carry 35% to 50%.

The sequence was collected from a human donor with aplastic anemia. This chain uses TRBV2 with TRBJ2-4, with TRBD2 as a possible D gene (7 bases). The sequenced sample consisted of sorted CD4+, CD8+, or CD8+CD57+ T cells (not recorded which) from PBMCs. The CDR3 loop reads CASGGAGTIKYF. The CDR3 nucleotides are TGTGCCAGCGGGGGAGCGGGGACAATTAAGTACTTC.